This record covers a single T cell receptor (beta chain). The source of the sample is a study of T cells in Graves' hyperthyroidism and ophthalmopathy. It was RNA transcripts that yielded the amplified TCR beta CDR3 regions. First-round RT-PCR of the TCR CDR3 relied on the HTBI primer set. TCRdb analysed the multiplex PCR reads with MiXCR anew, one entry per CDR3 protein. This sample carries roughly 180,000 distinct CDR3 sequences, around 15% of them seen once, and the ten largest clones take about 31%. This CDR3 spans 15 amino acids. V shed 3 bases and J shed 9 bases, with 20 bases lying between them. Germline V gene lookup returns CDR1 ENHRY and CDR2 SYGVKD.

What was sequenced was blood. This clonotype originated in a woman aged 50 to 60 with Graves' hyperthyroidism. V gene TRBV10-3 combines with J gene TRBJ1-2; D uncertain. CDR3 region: CAISEVKLVAESYTF. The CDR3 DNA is TGTGCCATCAGTGAAGTCAAACTAGTCGCCGAGAGCTACACCTTC.